This T cell receptor (beta chain) appears in the sequencing data of a study of blood T cell repertoires in COVID-19. Background on the study: There were acute and convalescent COVID-19 samples, and they came from the United States, Italy and Spain. T cells, B-cell-depleted T cells, or PBMCs provided the cDNA or gDNA that served as material.

The CDR3 extends over 17 amino acids. Germline V lookup: CDR1 LGHNA, CDR2 YSLEER. V gave up 0 bases and J gave up 3 bases, with 15 bases separating them. As handled by the study authors: Nucleated cell number was recorded as an estimate derived from reference gene primer amplification. Libraries were prepared by immunoSEQ multiplex PCR; TCRdb keeps only in-frame clonotypes and omits some of them. V, J and clone size are those of that table, while D and trimming were read from the DNA. The sample contains roughly 140,000 clones, roughly 80% of which appear only once. This TCR was sampled from a human donor in a cohort sampled during active COVID-19. The chain uses TRBV4-3 and TRBJ1-5; D remains ambiguous. Sequences were obtained from peripheral blood. CDR3 nucleotides: TGCGCCAGCAGCCAAGACGACAAAAGGGAGGACAATCAGCCCCAGCATTTT. Translated, it gives CASSQDDKREDNQPQHF.